Described below is a single TCR beta chain sequence and its context. Sequencing used immunoSEQ multiplex PCR; TCRdb keeps in-frame clones, though not all of them. The table shows approximately 31,000 clones, with 90% occurring only once. The ends were cut back, 3 bases at V and 1 base at J, with 12 bases in the middle. Per germline, CDR1 SGHDN and CDR2 FVKESK. The CDR3 spans 15 residues. The sample is drawn from a study of T cell changes during pregnancy in multiple sclerosis. The sample consisted of CD4+ T cells from peripheral blood mononuclear cells, taken in the second trimester of pregnancy. The sequence came from a female donor in good health, enrolled as a control in a pregnancy study. This chain uses TRBV14 with TRBJ1-1; D remains ambiguous. In nucleotides, the CDR3 is TGTGCCAGCAGCCATCTCGGGGATAGGAACACTGAAGCTTTCTTT. Translating it yields CASSHLGDRNTEAFF.